Described below is a single T cell receptor (beta chain) sequence and its context. This CDR3 is built from 15 residues. J gave up 3 bases and V 2 bases, and 5 bases lay outside the gene matches. Germline V gene data show CDR1 as KGHDR and CDR2 as SFDVKD. The data originate from a study of blood T cell repertoires in COVID-19. Study details: PBMCs, B-cell-depleted T cells, or T cells provided the cDNA or gDNA that made up the material.

The table came from immunoSEQ multiplex PCR; TCRdb's copy has only in-frame clones and leaves some out. The table records 150,000 to 200,000 clones, approximately 83% of them present only once. The clonotype comes from a human donor in a cohort sampled during active COVID-19. The chain recombines TRBV24-1 with TRBJ1-2; TRBD1 matches at 7 bases. Sequencing was carried out using peripheral blood. The CDR3 DNA follows: TGTGCCACCAGTGATTCGTCAGGGGGAGACTATGGCTACACCTTC. It encodes CATSDSSGGDYGYTF.